Listed below are T cell receptor beta chains from one sample, sequenced in a study of blood T cell repertoires in COVID-19. Sequenced by immunoSEQ multiplex PCR; TCRdb stores in-frame clones only, minus some. The data contain tens of thousands of clones, 75% to 85% of them singletons. The sample was peripheral blood. The receptors come from a woman aged 70-85 years with acute or convalescent COVID-19. The CDR3 runs from the conserved cysteine through the conserved F or W. Fields, in order: D gene, J gene, V gene, clone size, CDR3 protein. D genes are given only for firm matches. Size is omitted from some rows. Given values are once, few, many or a class for expanded clones.

d_gene: -
j_gene: TRBJ2-3
v_gene: TRBV5-1
abundance: few
CDR3aa: CASSLAPSSDTQYF

d_gene: TRBD2
j_gene: TRBJ2-7
v_gene: TRBV5-4
abundance: -
CDR3aa: CASSLVRESDEQYF

d_gene: -
j_gene: TRBJ1-3
v_gene: TRBV6-4
abundance: -
CDR3aa: CASSDPRGLGNTIYF

d_gene: -
j_gene: TRBJ2-7
v_gene: TRBV7-9
abundance: -
CDR3aa: CASSFTRAYEQYF

d_gene: -
j_gene: TRBJ1-2
v_gene: TRBV6-5
abundance: -
CDR3aa: CASSRNRESGSGYTF

d_gene: -
j_gene: TRBJ2-7
v_gene: TRBV15
abundance: -
CDR3aa: CATSRDDELASGYF

d_gene: TRBD1
j_gene: TRBJ2-5
v_gene: TRBV5-6
abundance: -
CDR3aa: CASSRRGRRQETQYF

d_gene: TRBD2
j_gene: TRBJ2-5
v_gene: TRBV4-2
abundance: -
CDR3aa: CASSQDPQRESTQYF

d_gene: -
j_gene: TRBJ2-5
v_gene: TRBV11-3
abundance: -
CDR3aa: CASSPHGGKTQYF

d_gene: TRBD1
j_gene: TRBJ1-4
v_gene: TRBV16
abundance: -
CDR3aa: CASSPLDRGGKLFF

d_gene: -
j_gene: TRBJ2-7
v_gene: TRBV29-1
abundance: -
CDR3aa: CSVSQTPYEQYF

d_gene: TRBD2
j_gene: TRBJ2-5
v_gene: TRBV11-2
abundance: -
CDR3aa: CASSQGGASGGLGTQYF

d_gene: -
j_gene: TRBJ1-5
v_gene: TRBV19
abundance: -
CDR3aa: CASSMGRPRDQPQHF

d_gene: TRBD2
j_gene: TRBJ2-1
v_gene: TRBV28
abundance: -
CDR3aa: CASSSLAGRGEQFF

d_gene: TRBD1
j_gene: TRBJ1-3
v_gene: TRBV10-2
abundance: once
CDR3aa: CASSMTGGRSGNTIYF

d_gene: TRBD2
j_gene: TRBJ2-7
v_gene: TRBV27
abundance: -
CDR3aa: CASSSPTSWAYEQYF

d_gene: TRBD2
j_gene: TRBJ2-1
v_gene: TRBV12-5
abundance: -
CDR3aa: CASGPPGTSSIRYNEQFF

d_gene: TRBD1
j_gene: TRBJ1-6
v_gene: TRBV28
abundance: -
CDR3aa: CASSFGQGINSPLHF

d_gene: -
j_gene: TRBJ2-7
v_gene: TRBV5-6
abundance: -
CDR3aa: CASSTGLNYEQYF

d_gene: -
j_gene: TRBJ1-2
v_gene: TRBV5-4
abundance: few
CDR3aa: CASSLGQGRDGYTF

d_gene: TRBD2
j_gene: TRBJ2-1
v_gene: TRBV6-5
abundance: -
CDR3aa: CASSRGLAGGMEQFF

d_gene: -
j_gene: TRBJ1-2
v_gene: TRBV28
abundance: few
CDR3aa: CASHQGGGLGYGYTF

d_gene: -
j_gene: TRBJ2-2
v_gene: TRBV9
abundance: -
CDR3aa: CASSVGGQNTGELFF

d_gene: TRBD1
j_gene: TRBJ1-3
v_gene: TRBV19
abundance: -
CDR3aa: CASSARDRAHTIYF

d_gene: -
j_gene: TRBJ1-2
v_gene: TRBV19
abundance: -
CDR3aa: CASTRGGKALDGYTF

d_gene: -
j_gene: TRBJ1-5
v_gene: TRBV18
abundance: -
CDR3aa: CASSPSGDNQPQHF

d_gene: -
j_gene: TRBJ2-7
v_gene: TRBV28
abundance: few
CDR3aa: CASSGLYEQYF

d_gene: -
j_gene: TRBJ1-5
v_gene: TRBV19
abundance: -
CDR3aa: CASLARRGSNQPQHF

d_gene: TRBD2
j_gene: TRBJ2-7
v_gene: TRBV2
abundance: -
CDR3aa: CASSRSSGASSYEQYF

d_gene: TRBD1
j_gene: TRBJ1-5
v_gene: TRBV3-1/TRBV3-2
abundance: -
CDR3aa: CASSQTQGINQPQHF

d_gene: -
j_gene: TRBJ1-5
v_gene: TRBV4-2
abundance: once
CDR3aa: CASSQGYQSNQPQHF

d_gene: TRBD1
j_gene: TRBJ2-1
v_gene: TRBV6-4
abundance: -
CDR3aa: CASSDQGTVYNEQFF

d_gene: TRBD1
j_gene: TRBJ1-5
v_gene: TRBV2
abundance: -
CDR3aa: CASSKQGLDQPQHF

d_gene: TRBD1
j_gene: TRBJ2-5
v_gene: TRBV7-9
abundance: few
CDR3aa: CASSLGRGQGEETQYF

d_gene: TRBD1
j_gene: TRBJ2-1
v_gene: TRBV12-3/TRBV12-4
abundance: -
CDR3aa: CASSWTGVNEQFF

d_gene: TRBD1
j_gene: TRBJ1-5
v_gene: TRBV29-1
abundance: -
CDR3aa: CSVQTGGQPQHF

d_gene: -
j_gene: TRBJ1-1
v_gene: TRBV5-8
abundance: -
CDR3aa: CASSPRANTEAFF

d_gene: TRBD2
j_gene: TRBJ2-1
v_gene: TRBV7-2
abundance: -
CDR3aa: CASSPGGGWEFF

d_gene: -
j_gene: TRBJ2-1
v_gene: TRBV5-1
abundance: -
CDR3aa: CASSLVRDGRGEQFF

d_gene: -
j_gene: TRBJ2-7
v_gene: TRBV28
abundance: -
CDR3aa: CASSPPRRGGYEQYF

d_gene: TRBD1
j_gene: TRBJ2-4
v_gene: TRBV29-1
abundance: few
CDR3aa: CSVRTGAAKNIQYF

d_gene: -
j_gene: TRBJ2-7
v_gene: TRBV24-1
abundance: -
CDR3aa: CATSPGGINEQYF

d_gene: -
j_gene: TRBJ1-3
v_gene: TRBV11-2
abundance: -
CDR3aa: CASSLGMAGGNTIYF

d_gene: TRBD2
j_gene: TRBJ2-5
v_gene: TRBV12-3/TRBV12-4
abundance: -
CDR3aa: CASGSGGGETQYF

d_gene: TRBD1
j_gene: TRBJ2-4
v_gene: TRBV28
abundance: -
CDR3aa: CASSTGAKNIQYF

d_gene: TRBD2
j_gene: TRBJ2-7
v_gene: TRBV7-7
abundance: -
CDR3aa: CASSLGFGGSDYEQYF

d_gene: TRBD1
j_gene: TRBJ1-6
v_gene: TRBV19
abundance: -
CDR3aa: CASSAFRDRDSSPLHF

d_gene: TRBD1
j_gene: TRBJ2-4
v_gene: TRBV7-9
abundance: -
CDR3aa: CASSPEQGFRNIQYF

d_gene: -
j_gene: TRBJ2-6
v_gene: TRBV27
abundance: -
CDR3aa: CASSLSGGGGSAGANVLTF